This is a list of T cell receptor beta chains from one sample in a study of metastatic and nonmetastatic thyroid tumors. With MiXCR, TCRdb called clones anew from the PCR reads. Altogether 25,000 to 35,000 clones are present, around 25% being singletons, with the ten largest covering 13% to 15%. Sequenced input: blood. These TCRs come from a female donor with papillary thyroid cancer or a benign thyroid nodule (not recorded which). Some clones in this sample may be carry-over from other donors' samples. The CDR3 runs from the conserved cysteine through the conserved F or W. A D gene is named only where the DNA matches it firmly. A clone size is listed for some rows: how often the clone was seen (once, few, many), or a class if it is expanded.

clone size	V gene	CDR3 length	D gene	J gene	CDR3 protein	CDR3 DNA
many	TRBV20-1	18	TRBD2	TRBJ2-5	CSAKAQRLAGGIQETQYF	TGCAGTGCTAAGGCTCAGCGGCTAGCGGGAGGAATCCAAGAGACCCAGTACTTC
few	TRBV6-6	12	-	TRBJ2-1	CASSYGGNEQFF	TGTGCCAGCAGTTACGGGGGCAATGAGCAGTTCTTC
few	TRBV28	15	TRBD1	TRBJ1-6	CASSTSKGAGSPLHF	TGTGCCAGCAGTACCTCTAAGGGGGCAGGTTCACCCCTCCACTTT
many	TRBV9	15	TRBD2	TRBJ2-1	CASSGAGMSYNEQFF	TGTGCCAGCAGCGGAGCGGGAATGTCCTACAATGAGCAGTTCTTC
few	TRBV19	15	TRBD1	TRBJ1-5	CASSPTGGRSQPQHF	TGTGCCAGTAGTCCTACAGGGGGAAGGAGTCAGCCCCAGCATTTT
many	TRBV30	13	TRBD2	TRBJ2-1	CAWRSSGNHEQFF	TGTGCCTGGAGGTCTAGCGGGAACCATGAGCAGTTCTTC
-	TRBV6-2/TRBV6-3	13	-	TRBJ1-2	CASSYSNVYGYAF	TGTGCCAGCAGTTACTCTAACGTCTATGGCTACGCCTTC
-	TRBV20-1	12	-	TRBJ2-7	CSAREYSHEQYF	TGCAGTGCTAGAGAGTACAGCCACGAGCAGTACTTC
-	TRBV11-2	15	-	TRBJ2-2	CASSLDQVNTGELFF	TGTGCCAGCAGCTTAGATCAGGTGAACACCGGGGAGCTGTTTTTT
many	TRBV20-1	12	TRBD2	TRBJ2-5	CSAQGLEETQYF	TGCAGTGCTCAGGGACTAGAAGAGACCCAGTACTTC
many	TRBV7-9	14	-	TRBJ2-5	CASSLERAKETQYF	TGTGCCAGCAGCTTGGAGAGGGCTAAAGAGACCCAGTACTTC
many	TRBV20-1	14	TRBD1	TRBJ1-6	CSAGRTGGNSPLHF	TGCAGTGCTGGTCGGACAGGGGGGAATTCACCCCTCCACTTT
-	TRBV5-1	15	-	TRBJ2-7	CASSFGQWSSYEQYF	TGCGCCAGCAGCTTCGGGCAGTGGAGCTCCTACGAGCAGTACTTC